This TCR beta chain stems from a study of blood T cell repertoires in COVID-19. Background on the study: COVID-19 samples, acute and convalescent, were from the United States, Italy and Spain. T cells, B-cell-depleted T cells, or PBMCs supplied cDNA or gDNA.

After removal of 2 bases from V and 4 bases from J, the junction contained 2 bases not matched to a gene. CDR3 length: 15 residues. CDR1 and CDR2 from the germline V gene are KGHDR and SFDVKD. Authors' data handling: How many nucleated cells were present was estimated from reference gene primer amplification. Clones were sequenced by immunoSEQ multiplex PCR, and TCRdb holds only the in-frame ones, with some missing. The V and J calls and the clone size are those of that table, but D and trimming were determined from the DNA. The data show 190,000 or so clones, about 80% seen once. The sample holds a few counts of this clone.

Sequenced material: peripheral blood. The chain has TRBV24-1 and TRBJ2-5; 11 positions agree with TRBD2. This TCR derives from a human donor with acute or convalescent COVID-19. The donor label of this sample is uncertain. In nucleotides, the CDR3 is TGTGCCACCAGTGATTCAGGACTAGCGGGAGAGACCCAGTACTTC. Its translation: CATSDSGLAGETQYF.